This T cell receptor (beta chain) was recorded in a study of radiation and T cells in renal cell carcinoma (dated by TCRdb to 2018 to 2021). Study-level background: The samples were drawn from a clinical trial, where primary renal cell carcinomas were treated with 15 Gy of stereotactic body radiation therapy and then removed by nephrectomy 4 weeks afterward. A total of some 55 samples underwent TCR beta sequencing, made up of roughly 26 tumors and about 27 peripheral blood samples. In the 53 samples combined, some 4,000,000 unique CDR3 nucleotide sequences were found, encoding about 2,700,000 unique CDR3 amino acid sequences. Here is what the overall study found, with its caveats: Because pretreatment tumor biopsies were not available, the study could not determine whether clonotypes were already present within the tumor at baseline. With a single-armed trial design, the study had no way to address how radiation dose or scheduling affects the TCR repertoire. Tracking of blood repertoire dynamics stopped at three to four weeks after treatment, with no follow-up past that point. In blood, the top tumor clonotypes increased from baseline to 2 weeks after radiation and then shrank by 4 weeks, which suggests a temporary expansion of tumor-resident clones.

CDR1 MNHEY and CDR2 SMNVEV are derived from the germline V gene (reference sequence). The CDR3 runs 15 amino acids, cysteine and phenylalanine included. The only DNA kept is the CDR3, 45 bases in frame from the first base. The junction carries 18 bases between V and J, which are trimmed by 6 bases and 4 bases respectively. TCR beta libraries were generated from genomic DNA with the immunoSEQ kit, following the manufacturer's recommendations. Library preparation used a first multiplex PCR with proprietary primers, then a second PCR adding unique barcodes, with bead cleanups after each round. A positive control reaction and a negative control reaction, both provided in the kit, were run with every batch of samples. The final libraries underwent checking on an Agilent 4200 TapeStation D1000 ScreenTape, volumetric pooling, and quantification by qPCR. Sequencing was performed on an Illumina NextSeq500 using a MidOutput 150-cycle cartridge, with 156 Read1 cycles, 15 Index1 cycles, and the kit custom primers. The pooled library was loaded at 1.0 pM, and approximately 20% PhiX control was spiked in. Concerning the study's data processing: Vendor-processed data were analyzed in R, and a clonotype was defined as all T cells sharing the same CDR3 nucleotide sequence. For clone abundance analyses, frequencies were normalized to the 10,000 most abundant clones per sample. Public T cell clones, averaging fewer than five per sample, were removed before analysis. Tumor-enriched clonotypes and baseline blood-enriched clonotypes were defined as those with an abundance difference of at least 32-fold between compartments. A beta-binomial differential abundance model was used to identify clonotypes that were expanded or contracted between blood time points. Tumor-blood repertoire similarity was measured with the Baroni-Urbani and Buser coefficient, and groups were compared using two-tailed Wilcoxon tests in R. TCRdb retrieved this table from immuneACCESS and kept in-frame rearrangements only. Not all clones are present; in checked studies, unresolved V genes account for under half, and no reason is known for the remainder. D and trimming come from the DNA, and the V and J calls and clone size come from that table. The sample profile shows just under 80,000 clones; around 86% of them were found once. 20% to 25% of the sample belongs to the ten largest clones.

On this clone itself: Its antigen remains unidentified. Nothing much larger sits one base from this clone, and base qualities are not available.

This specimen's time point label, interpreted: blood 2 weeks post-SBRT. What this sample's treatment or condition label stands for: 15 Gy SBRT to primary tumor, nephrectomy 4 weeks later. To follow tumor-enriched clonotypes, serial peripheral blood was collected from radiation-treated patients at baseline and at 2 weeks and 4 weeks after SBRT. Renal cell carcinoma with clear cell pathology was present in all patients. Genomic DNA for TCR sequencing was prepared using the QIAamp DNA Blood Mini Kit (Qiagen). The analyses included just those samples that passed every quality control check. This clonotype originated in a woman between 50 and 59 years old with renal cell carcinoma. Sequenced material: blood, taken from a patient whose treatment included radiotherapy and nephrectomy. Recombination joined TRBV27 with TRBJ1-1; 5 matching bases give a weak D call of TRBD1. The DNA reads as follows: TGTGCCAGCAGCCAATCCGTCGGGGGGAGCACTGAAGCTTTCTTT. Its amino acids are CASSQSVGGSTEAFF.